The T cell receptor (beta chain) under discussion was sequenced for a study of response to subunit inactivated influenza vaccine. Remarks on this clonotype: Its antigen is undetermined.

General study results and limits: New T cells are recruited in small numbers by each seasonal influenza vaccination, according to the authors' suggestion.

TCRdb re-called the RT-PCR reads with MiXCR, one entry per CDR3 protein. Of over 150,000 distinct CDR3 sequences in the sample, approximately 11% were seen once. Unmatched junction bases numbered 5, after V lost 0 bases and J lost 2 bases. In germline, CDR1 is MGHRA, CDR2 YSYEKL. The CDR3 has 17 amino acids. The clonotype comes from a man aged 45-69 years who received an inactivated influenza vaccine. This material consisted of CD8+ T cells sorted from PBMCs, taken less than 30 months after vaccination. The genes are TRBV4-1 and TRBJ2-7; 12 bases fit TRBD2. The CDR3 protein is CASSQDFSSGGAYEQYF. The DNA of the CDR3 is TGCGCCAGCAGCCAAGATTTCTCTAGCGGGGGGGCCTACGAGCAGTACTTC.